The rows below give T cell receptor beta chains drawn from one sample of a study of blood T cell repertoires in COVID-19. The data were produced by immunoSEQ multiplex PCR, yet TCRdb's version contains in-frame clones alone and is incomplete. In the table there are a few hundred thousand clones, about 91% of which are singletons. The sequenced sample consisted of peripheral blood. The receptors stem from a woman between 35 and 50 years old who had recovered from COVID-19. Both conserved end residues are part of each CDR3. A D gene is named only where the DNA matches it firmly. Rows may omit the clone size; those that give it use once, few, many or a size class.

V	D	J	size	DNA	CDR3
TRBV29-1	-	TRBJ2-4	-	TGCAGCGGCGGCTACAAAAACATTCAGTACTTC	CSGGYKNIQYF
TRBV4-3	-	TRBJ1-1	few	TGCGCCAGCAGCCAAGAGGTTAGAGGTCGAACTGAAGCTTTCTTT	CASSQEVRGRTEAFF
TRBV28	TRBD1	TRBJ2-7	-	TGTGCCAGCAGTTCGATCCGACAGGGGGCAAGGTACGAGCAGTACTTC	CASSSIRQGARYEQYF
TRBV14	-	TRBJ2-3	-	TGTGCCAGCAGCCAAGGGGATGTGGCGGGGACGTACTGGGGCCCAGATACGCAGTATTTT	CASSQGDVAGTYWGPDTQYF
TRBV10-2	-	TRBJ1-1	-	TGCGCCAGCAGTGAGTCGACAGTGGGAGCGGGGTCGGGTAACACTGAAGCTTTCTTT	CASSESTVGAGSGNTEAFF
TRBV5-5	-	TRBJ2-1	-	TGTGCCAGCACCCCCGGGGGATATACCTATGAGCAGTTCTTC	CASTPGGYTYEQFF
TRBV11-3	TRBD1	TRBJ1-6	few	TGTGCCAGCAGCAGACGCGGGACAGCTGACTATAATTCACCCCTCCACTTT	CASSRRGTADYNSPLHF
TRBV6-1	TRBD1	TRBJ1-5	once	TGTGCCAGCAGTGGCGGACAGGGCCCTTTAAATCAGCCCCAGCATTTT	CASSGGQGPLNQPQHF
TRBV7-3	-	TRBJ2-2	once	TGTGCCAGCAGACAAGGTCTGGGCCCACCCGGGGAGCTGTTTTTT	CASRQGLGPPGELFF
TRBV5-6	TRBD2	TRBJ2-3	few	TGTGCCAGCAGCTTAGCGGGAGGGCCAGTCGTCGATACGCAGTATTTT	CASSLAGGPVVDTQYF
TRBV12-5	TRBD2	TRBJ2-3	-	TGTGCTAGTGGTTTGATTAGCGGGAGGACAGATACGCAGTATTTT	CASGLISGRTDTQYF
TRBV4-2	-	TRBJ2-6	-	TGTGCCAGCAGCACCAGCGCCCTCAACTCTGGGGCCAACGTCCTGACTTTC	CASSTSALNSGANVLTF
TRBV5-4	-	TRBJ1-2	-	TGTGCCAGCAGCTCGACAGGCGGCAATGGCTACACCTTC	CASSSTGGNGYTF
TRBV5-1	-	TRBJ1-3	-	TGCGCCAGCAGTTCCGCCCTTAACCTTGGAGACGGAGGAAACACCATATATTTT	CASSSALNLGDGGNTIYF
TRBV24-1	TRBD2	TRBJ2-1	-	TGTGCCACCAGTGATTTCACCGGGACTAGCGGCACCAATGAGCAGTTCTTC	CATSDFTGTSGTNEQFF
TRBV7-2	TRBD1	TRBJ2-3	few	TGTGCCAGCAGCCAGAGGACAGGGGATACGCAGTATTTT	CASSQRTGDTQYF